Below, one TCR beta chain is given with its context. Its antigen is currently unknown. J lost 6 bases, V lost 6 bases, and 11 bases had no gene match. The CDR3 length is 16 residues. Germline V lookup: CDR1 MDHEN, CDR2 SYDVKM. This record belongs to a study of response to subunit inactivated influenza vaccine. Study-wide results and limits: Researchers suggested that each seasonal influenza vaccination recruits few new T cells.

Using its own MiXCR run on the RT-PCR reads, TCRdb lists one record per CDR3 protein. The sample lists hundreds of thousands of distinct CDR3 sequences, 15% to 18% occurring once. The sequences come from PBMCs from blood, collected 12 days after vaccination. The V call is TRBV28, the J call TRBJ1-6; TRBD1 matches at 7 bases. The sequence derives from a man aged 50 to 59 who received an inactivated influenza vaccine. Here the CDR3 reads CASSRPDRLFNSPLHF. CDR3 in DNA: TGTGCCAGCAGCCGACCGGACAGGCTTTTTAATTCACCCCTCCACTTT.